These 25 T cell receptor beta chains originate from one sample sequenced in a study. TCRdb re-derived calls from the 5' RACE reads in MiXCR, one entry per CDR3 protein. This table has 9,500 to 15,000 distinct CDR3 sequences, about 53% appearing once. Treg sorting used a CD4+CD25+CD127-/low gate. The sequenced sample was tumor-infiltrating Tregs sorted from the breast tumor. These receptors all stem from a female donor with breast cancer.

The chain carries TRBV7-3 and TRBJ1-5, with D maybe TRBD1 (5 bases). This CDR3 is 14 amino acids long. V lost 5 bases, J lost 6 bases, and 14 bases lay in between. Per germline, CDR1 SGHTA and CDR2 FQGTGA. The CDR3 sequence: CASSRDGAVQPQHF. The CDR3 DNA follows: TGTGCCAGCAGCCGAGATGGGGCTGTTCAGCCCCAGCATTTT.

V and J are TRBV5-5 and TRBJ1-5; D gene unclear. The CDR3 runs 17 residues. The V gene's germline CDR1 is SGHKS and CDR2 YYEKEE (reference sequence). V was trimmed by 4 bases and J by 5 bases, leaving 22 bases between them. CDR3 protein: CASSARPPMDKHQPQHF. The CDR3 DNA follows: TGTGCCAGCAGCGCTCGACCCCCCATGGATAAGCATCAGCCCCAGCATTTT.

The CDR3 bases are TGCAGCGTTAAAGCGGGAGGGGGTGAGCAGTTCTTC. This translates into CSVKAGGGEQFF. The V call is TRBV29-1, the J call TRBJ2-1, with 10 positions matching TRBD2. Germline loops: CDR1 SQVTM, CDR2 ANQGSEA. This CDR3 contains 12 residues. With V trimmed by 5 bases and J by 9 bases, 4 bases remained unmatched.

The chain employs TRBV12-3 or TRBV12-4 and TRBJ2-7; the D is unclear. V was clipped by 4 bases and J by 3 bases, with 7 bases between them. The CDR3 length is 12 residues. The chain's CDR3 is CASSSFIYEQYF. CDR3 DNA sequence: TGTGCCAGCAGTTCGTTCATCTACGAGCAGTACTTC.

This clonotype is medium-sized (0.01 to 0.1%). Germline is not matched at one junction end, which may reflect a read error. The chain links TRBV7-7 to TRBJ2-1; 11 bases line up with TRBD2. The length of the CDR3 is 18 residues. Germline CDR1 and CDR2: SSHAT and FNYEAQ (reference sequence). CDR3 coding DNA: TGTGCTAGCAGCCAGAGTAGCGGGAGGGCCCCCATGAACAATGAGCAGTTCTTC. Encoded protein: CASSQSSGRAPMNNEQFF. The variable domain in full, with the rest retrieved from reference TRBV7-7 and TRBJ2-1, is GAGVSQSPRYKVTKRGQDVTLRCDPISSHATLYWYQQALGQGPEFLTYFNYEAQPDKSGLPSDRFSAERPEGSISTLTIQRTEQRDSAMYRCASSQSSGRAPMNNEQFFGPGTRLTVL.

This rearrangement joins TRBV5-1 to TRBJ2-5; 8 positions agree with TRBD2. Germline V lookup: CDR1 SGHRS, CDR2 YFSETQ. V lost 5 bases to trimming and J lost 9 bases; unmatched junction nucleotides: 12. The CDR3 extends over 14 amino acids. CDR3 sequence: CASRESGSASSQYF. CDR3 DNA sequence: TGCGCCAGCAGGGAAAGCGGGAGTGCCAGTTCCCAGTACTTC.

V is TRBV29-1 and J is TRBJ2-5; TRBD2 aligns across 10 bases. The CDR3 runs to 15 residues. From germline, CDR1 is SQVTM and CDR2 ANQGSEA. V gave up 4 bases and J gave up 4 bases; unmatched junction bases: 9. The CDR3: CSVGGLAGVPETQYF. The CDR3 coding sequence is TGCAGCGTTGGGGGTCTAGCGGGAGTCCCAGAGACCCAGTACTTC.

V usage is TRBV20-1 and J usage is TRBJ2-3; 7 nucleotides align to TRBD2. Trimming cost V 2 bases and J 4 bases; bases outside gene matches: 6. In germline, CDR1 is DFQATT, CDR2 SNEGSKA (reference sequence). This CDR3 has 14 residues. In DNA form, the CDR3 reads TGCAGTGCTAGATCTGGGAGGGGCGCAGATACGCAGTATTTT. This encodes CSARSGRGADTQYF.

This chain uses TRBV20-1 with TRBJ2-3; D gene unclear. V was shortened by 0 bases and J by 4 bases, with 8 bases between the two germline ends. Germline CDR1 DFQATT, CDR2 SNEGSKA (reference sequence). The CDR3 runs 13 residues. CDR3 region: CSARDPEPDTQYF. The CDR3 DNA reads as TGCAGTGCTAGAGACCCGGAGCCAGATACGCAGTATTTT.

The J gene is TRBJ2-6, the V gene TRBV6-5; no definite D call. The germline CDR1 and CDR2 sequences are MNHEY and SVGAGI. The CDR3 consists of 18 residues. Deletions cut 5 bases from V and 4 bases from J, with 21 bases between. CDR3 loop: CASSQILPDTVGANVLTF. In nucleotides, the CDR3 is TGTGCCAGCAGTCAAATCCTACCAGACACCGTGGGGGCCAACGTCCTGACTTTC.

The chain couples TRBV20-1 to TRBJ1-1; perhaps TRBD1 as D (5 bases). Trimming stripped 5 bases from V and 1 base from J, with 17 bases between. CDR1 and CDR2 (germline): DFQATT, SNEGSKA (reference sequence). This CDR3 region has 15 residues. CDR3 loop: CSAAKATQGNTEAFF. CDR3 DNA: TGCAGTGCTGCGAAAGCAACCCAGGGGAACACTGAAGCTTTCTTT.

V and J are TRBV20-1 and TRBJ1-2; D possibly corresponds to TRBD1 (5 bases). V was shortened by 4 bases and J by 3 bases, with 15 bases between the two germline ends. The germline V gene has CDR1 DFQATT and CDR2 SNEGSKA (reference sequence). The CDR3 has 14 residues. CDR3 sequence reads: CSAKQATGYYGYTF. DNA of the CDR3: TGCAGTGCTAAACAGGCGACTGGGTACTATGGCTACACCTTC.

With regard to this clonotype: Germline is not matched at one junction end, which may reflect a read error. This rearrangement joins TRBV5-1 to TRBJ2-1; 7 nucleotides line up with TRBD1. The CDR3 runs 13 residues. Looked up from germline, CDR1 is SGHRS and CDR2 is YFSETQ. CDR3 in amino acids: CASSLTTGRERFF. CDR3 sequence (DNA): TGCGCCAGCAGCTTGACGACAGGGCGTGAGCGGTTCTTC.

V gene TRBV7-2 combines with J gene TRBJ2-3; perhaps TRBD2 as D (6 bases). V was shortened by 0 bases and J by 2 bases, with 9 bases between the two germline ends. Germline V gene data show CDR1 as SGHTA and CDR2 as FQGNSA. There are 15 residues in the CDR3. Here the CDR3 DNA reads TGTGCCAGCAGCTTAGCGCGGAGGGTCACAGATACGCAGTATTTT. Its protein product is CASSLARRVTDTQYF.

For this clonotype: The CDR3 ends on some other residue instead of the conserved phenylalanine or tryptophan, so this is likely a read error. The CDR3 spells CASSLVSAVGEKLFL. CDR3 coding DNA: TGCGCCAGCAGCTTGGTCTCGGCGGTGGGGGAAAAACTGTTTCTT. V gene TRBV5-1 combines with J gene TRBJ1-4, with D uncertain. In germline, CDR1 is SGHRS, CDR2 YFSETQ. Trimming cost V 0 bases and J 8 bases, with 14 bases left between them. The CDR3 has 15 amino acids.

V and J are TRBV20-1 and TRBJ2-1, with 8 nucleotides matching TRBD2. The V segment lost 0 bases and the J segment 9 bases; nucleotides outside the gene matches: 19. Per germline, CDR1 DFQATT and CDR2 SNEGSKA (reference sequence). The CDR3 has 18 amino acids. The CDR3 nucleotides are TGCAGTGCTAGAGATTATTGGAGTGCTAGCGGGCCTTACGGTGAGCAGTTCTTC. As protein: CSARDYWSASGPYGEQFF.

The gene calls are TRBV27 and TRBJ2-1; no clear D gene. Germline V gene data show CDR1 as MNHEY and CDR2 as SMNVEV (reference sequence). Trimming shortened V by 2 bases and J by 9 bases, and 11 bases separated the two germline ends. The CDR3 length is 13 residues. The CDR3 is CASSLRLASEQFF. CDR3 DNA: TGTGCCAGCAGTTTAAGGTTAGCCTCTGAGCAGTTCTTC.

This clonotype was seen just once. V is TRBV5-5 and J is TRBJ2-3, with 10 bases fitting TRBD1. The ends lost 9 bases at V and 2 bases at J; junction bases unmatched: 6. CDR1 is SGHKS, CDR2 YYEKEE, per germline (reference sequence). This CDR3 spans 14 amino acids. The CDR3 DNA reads TGTGCCAACGCCGGGACAGGGGACACAGATACGCAGTATTTT. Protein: CANAGTGDTDTQYF.

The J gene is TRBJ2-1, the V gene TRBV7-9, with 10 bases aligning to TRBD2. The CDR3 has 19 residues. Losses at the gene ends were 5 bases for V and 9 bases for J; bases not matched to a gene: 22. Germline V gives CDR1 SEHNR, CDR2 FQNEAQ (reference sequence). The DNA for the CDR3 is TGTGCCAGCAGCCCCCACCTTAGGGCTAGCGGGAGAGGGGTCGTTGAGCAGTTCTTC. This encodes CASSPHLRASGRGVVEQFF.

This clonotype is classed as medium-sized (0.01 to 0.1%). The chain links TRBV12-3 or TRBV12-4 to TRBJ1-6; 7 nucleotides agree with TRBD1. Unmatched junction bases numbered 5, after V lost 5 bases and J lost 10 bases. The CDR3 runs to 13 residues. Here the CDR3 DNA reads TGTGCCAGCAGTCAGACAGGGACCTCACCCCTCCACTTT. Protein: CASSQTGTSPLHF.

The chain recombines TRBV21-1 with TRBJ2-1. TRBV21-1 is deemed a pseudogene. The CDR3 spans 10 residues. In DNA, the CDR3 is TGTGCCAGCAGCAACAATGAGCAGCTCTTC. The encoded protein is CASSNNEQLF.

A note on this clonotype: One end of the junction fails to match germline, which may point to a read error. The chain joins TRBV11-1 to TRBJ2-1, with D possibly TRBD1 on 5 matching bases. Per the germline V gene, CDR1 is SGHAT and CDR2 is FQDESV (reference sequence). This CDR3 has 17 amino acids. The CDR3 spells CAGSLGRARGSYNEQFF. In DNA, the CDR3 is TGTGCCGGCAGCTTAGGTAGGGCAAGGGGCTCTTACAATGAGCAGTTCTTC.

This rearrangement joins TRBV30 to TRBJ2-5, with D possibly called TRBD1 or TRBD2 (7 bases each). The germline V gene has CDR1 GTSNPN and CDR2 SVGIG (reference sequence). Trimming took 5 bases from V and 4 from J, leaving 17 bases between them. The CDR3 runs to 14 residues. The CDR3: CAWGRDSRGETQYF. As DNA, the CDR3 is TGTGCCTGGGGGAGGGACAGTCGTGGAGAGACCCAGTACTTC.

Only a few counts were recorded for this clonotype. CDR3 sequence: CSARVGLRLAGGPGDTQYF. Here the CDR3 DNA reads TGCAGTGCTAGAGTCGGTTTGCGACTAGCGGGAGGGCCGGGGGATACGCAGTATTTT. V gene TRBV20-1 combines with J gene TRBJ2-3; 14 bases line up with TRBD2. The CDR3 covers 19 residues. Germline V gives CDR1 DFQATT, CDR2 SNEGSKA (reference sequence). The V and J ends lost 1 base and 6 bases, in that order; junction bases with no gene match: 15.

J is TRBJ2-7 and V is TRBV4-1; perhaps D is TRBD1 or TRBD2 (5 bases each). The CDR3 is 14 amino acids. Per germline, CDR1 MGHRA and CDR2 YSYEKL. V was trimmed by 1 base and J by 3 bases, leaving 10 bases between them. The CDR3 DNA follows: TGCGCCAGCAGCCAAGGGATGGGGGTCTACGAGCAGTACGTC. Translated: CASSQGMGVYEQYV.